This T cell receptor beta chain came from a study of T cell repertoires in cytomegalovirus infection. Study overall: Recently identified HLA-C-restricted CMV epitopes were among the peptides used. Indicated by public TCR beta signatures were CMV infection and matching HLA type.

TCRdb itself ran the reads through MiXCR, one entry per CDR3 protein. This repertoire shows 570,000 or so distinct CDR3 sequences, roughly 43% found once; its top ten account for 48%. Germline CDR1 is SGHTA and CDR2 is FQGNSA. Trimming removed 4 bases at V and 0 bases at J, with 15 bases between. CDR3 length: 16 amino acids. This clonotype was detected a few times. Its specificity is unknown. Study observations and caveats: HLA-C-restricted CMV clonotypes gave the most frequent clonotype in two of eight donors. Carriers of CMV plus the relevant HLA were identified by cumulative public TCR beta family frequency.

This rearrangement joins TRBV7-2 to TRBJ1-1; D is uncertain. Sequencing was performed on cultured PBMCs, taken from culture after CMV antigen stimulation. The sequence was obtained from a human donor in good health (CMV status not recorded). Some clones in this sample may be carry-over from other donors' samples. The DNA for the CDR3 is TGTGCCAGCAGCTCCTACAGCCTAGGCATGAACACTGAAGCTTTCTTT. This translates into CASSSYSLGMNTEAFF. The full variable domain, with the rest looked up from reference TRBV7-2 and TRBJ1-1, is GAGVSQSPSNKVTEKGKDVELRCDPISGHTALYWYRQSLGQGLEFLIYFQGNSAPDKSGLPSDRFSAERTGGSVSTLTIQRTQQEDSAVYLCASSSYSLGMNTEAFFGQGTRLTVV.